Below are 2 T cell receptor beta chains sequenced from a single sample in a study of OX40 agonist ivuxolimab in advanced cancers. The protocol was immunoSEQ multiplex PCR, while the TCRdb copy is restricted to in-frame clones and leaves out a portion. The data hold 50,000 to 75,000 clones, with about four fifths observed a single time. Material: CD4+ or CD8+ T cells sorted from blood, obtained in a trial of the OX40 agonist ivuxolimab. Receptor source: an adult with an advanced solid tumor such as melanoma, head and neck, liver or kidney cancer.

The rearrangement uses TRBV6-6 and TRBJ1-6, with D uncertain. The CDR3 runs 14 residues. Germline values: CDR1 MNHNY, CDR2 SVGAGI (reference sequence). V lost 4 bases and J lost 3, with 7 bases in between. Here the CDR3 reads CASSWKDYNSPLHF. CDR3 nucleotide sequence: TGTGCCAGCAGTTGGAAGGACTATAATTCACCCCTCCACTTT.

V and J are TRBV15 and TRBJ2-3; a weak D match, TRBD2 (6 bases). The CDR3 is made up of 18 amino acids. The V end lost 1 base, the J end lost 0 bases, and 17 bases lay between the germline ends. Germline CDR1 LNHNV, CDR2 YYDKDF (reference sequence). CDR3 sequence reads: CATSRVGGAISSTDTQYF. The CDR3 DNA is TGTGCCACCAGCAGAGTGGGGGGAGCAATCTCTAGCACAGATACGCAGTATTTT.